These 11 T cell receptor beta chains came from one sample sequenced in a study of T cell responses to AZD1222 COVID-19 vaccine. Libraries were prepared by immunoSEQ multiplex PCR; TCRdb keeps only in-frame clonotypes and omits some of them. The sample shows 110,000 or so clones, about 87% of them seen only once. This specimen was peripheral blood, taken 28 days after the second AZD1222 dose. The receptors were sampled from an adult who received the AZD1222 COVID-19 vaccine.

This chain uses TRBV7-2 with TRBJ1-1; the D is unclear. CDR1 SGHTA and CDR2 FQGNSA come from the germline V gene. V lost 2 bases, J lost 0 bases, and 7 bases lay in between. The CDR3 consists of 14 residues. The CDR3 protein is CASSLYSVNTEAFF. The CDR3 DNA follows: TGTGCCAGCAGCTTATATTCGGTGAACACTGAAGCTTTCTTT.

The rearrangement uses TRBV6-5 and TRBJ1-1; D may be TRBD1 (6 bases). V lost 10 bases and J 1 base, leaving 7 bases between the germline ends. Germline V gene lookup returns CDR1 MNHEY and CDR2 SVGAGI. The CDR3 loop spans 11 amino acids. CDR3: CAIRGNTEAFF. CDR3 sequence (DNA): TGTGCCATCAGGGGGAACACTGAAGCTTTCTTT.

This rearrangement joins TRBV5-1 to TRBJ1-1; D is possibly TRBD1 (5 bases). The CDR3 contains 15 residues. Trimming removed 3 bases from V and 2 bases from J, with 14 bases in between. In germline, CDR1 is SGHRS, CDR2 YFSETQ. The CDR3 nucleotides read TGCGCCAGCAGCTCCCACCGACAGTTTAACACTGAAGCTTTCTTT. Encoded protein: CASSSHRQFNTEAFF.

This rearrangement joins TRBV12-3 or TRBV12-4 to TRBJ1-1; 8 bases are a match to TRBD1. The CDR3 contains 13 residues. Trimming cost V 7 bases and J 6 bases; bases outside gene matches: 7. The CDR3 loop reads CASILQGASEAFF. CDR3 DNA sequence: TGTGCCAGCATTCTCCAGGGGGCGTCTGAAGCTTTCTTT.

The chain uses TRBV20-1 and TRBJ2-3; D tentatively fits TRBD1 or TRBD2 (6 bases each). The V end was cut by 3 bases, the J end by 0 bases, with 13 bases between. CDR3 length equals 15 residues. CDR1 and CDR2 (germline): DFQATT, SNEGSKA (reference sequence). CDR3 DNA: TGCAGTGCTAGTGGCACGGGGGCTAGCACAGATACGCAGTATTTT. This codes for CSASGTGASTDTQYF.

In DNA, the CDR3 is TGTGCCATCAGTGAGCGGTACCAAGAGACCCAGTACTTC. Encoded protein: CAISERYQETQYF. This rearrangement joins TRBV10-3 to TRBJ2-5, with D hard to call. This CDR3 spans 13 amino acids. V lost 2 bases and J lost 0, with 4 bases in between. Germline V CDR1 and CDR2: ENHRY, SYGVKD.

This chain uses TRBV6-1 with TRBJ1-2; D unresolved. Germline CDR1 MNHNS, CDR2 SASEGT. The V and J ends lost 2 bases and 8 bases respectively, with 9 bases between them. This CDR3 comprises 12 residues. The CDR3 here is CASSELGYGYTF. In DNA, the CDR3 is TGTGCCAGCAGTGAACTTGGTTACGGCTACACCTTC.

This clone is a singleton in its sample. The chain has TRBV3-1 (or the pseudogene TRBV3-2) and TRBJ1-2; D may be TRBD1 (5 bases). V lost 3 bases to trimming and J lost 3 bases, with 14 bases between them. Per germline, CDR1 LGHDT and CDR2 YNNKEL (reference sequence). The CDR3 consists of 15 residues. In DNA, the CDR3 is TGTGCCAGCAGCCAGTTAGGAGGGGATGACTATGGCTACACCTTC. Encoded protein: CASSQLGGDDYGYTF.

This chain links TRBV4-3 with TRBJ2-2; TRBD1 might be the D (5 bases). CDR1 is LGHNA and CDR2 is YSLEER in the germline V gene. This CDR3 has 15 amino acids. V lost 1 base to trimming and J lost 4 bases, with 10 bases between them. CDR3 sequence: CASSQADTSTGELFF. The CDR3 coding sequence is TGCGCCAGCAGCCAAGCGGACACCTCCACCGGGGAGCTGTTTTTT.

This rearrangement joins TRBV7-2 to TRBJ1-2; TRBD1 matches 7 bases. Germline trimming cut 5 bases from V and 5 bases from J; bases unmatched to any gene: 11. The length of the CDR3 is 15 residues. CDR1 and CDR2 (germline): SGHTA, FQGNSA. CDR3 amino acids: CASSPDTDRSYGYTF. The DNA for the CDR3 is TGTGCCAGCAGCCCTGACACGGACAGGAGTTATGGCTACACCTTC.

This chain connects TRBV6-5 to TRBJ2-3; D not certain. V was clipped by 6 bases and J by 0 bases, with 10 bases between them. Germline CDR1 MNHEY, CDR2 SVGAGI. The length of the CDR3 is 14 residues. The CDR3 is CASSLTASTDTQYF. The CDR3 nucleotides are TGTGCCAGCAGCCTGACGGCTAGCACAGATACGCAGTATTTT.